This is a list of T cell receptor beta chains from one sample in a study of T cell changes during pregnancy in multiple sclerosis. Generated by immunoSEQ multiplex PCR, the TCRdb table keeps only in-frame clones and is missing some. Of tens of thousands of clones detected, more than 85% appear once; the ten largest clones hold about 0.27%. The sequencing here drew on CD4+ T cells from peripheral blood mononuclear cells, taken in the third trimester of pregnancy. The receptors were gathered from a female donor in good health, enrolled as a control in a pregnancy study. CDR3s leave out the opening cysteine and the closing phenylalanine or tryptophan.

TRBV5-1 | ASSLAASGDRSYNEQF
TRBV5-1 | ASSAREVSPGANVLT
TRBV5-1 | ASSLALAGGIGTDTQY
TRBV9 | ASSVEGHKNTEAF
TRBV5-4 | ASSGRLAGGSDTQY
TRBV9 | ASSVAGRNYEQY
TRBV6-4 | ASRRDSGYGYT
TRBV7-2 | ASSRPTVAGNTIY
TRBV19 | ASSIVRGGRYTEAF
TRBV5-1 | ASSSPQGASTNEKLF
TRBV4-3 | ASSQEIRGTGELF
TRBV4-2 | ASSQDRGSLPQH
TRBV9 | ASSERTGGVDEQY
TRBV5-1 | ASSLRTGVEKLF
TRBV25-1 | ASRGSSYEQY
TRBV11-2 | ASSPPMAGSEQY
TRBV30 | AWSAYIPETYGYT